A single sample gave rise to the 2 T cell receptor beta chains below, sequenced in a study of T cell responses to AZD1222 COVID-19 vaccine (dated by TCRdb to the early 2020s). In light of the paper, this sample's time point label describes: about 28 days (+/-7) after the second vaccine dose. Libraries were made using the immunoSEQ multiplex PCR assay. TCRdb retrieved this table from immuneACCESS and kept in-frame rearrangements only. Not all clones are present; in checked studies, unresolved V genes account for under half, and no reason is known for the remainder. Here the sample has about 130,000 clones; 80% to 95% occur a single time. The top ten clonotypes cover approximately 6.8% of the sample. The sequenced sample was peripheral blood, obtained 28 days after the second AZD1222 dose. These receptors were collected from an adult who received the AZD1222 COVID-19 vaccine.

A note on this clone: Other nucleotide sequences from this sample produce the same CDR3. The chain has TRBV6-5 and TRBJ1-5, with 7 bases identical to TRBD1. V trimming: 6 bases; J trimming: 1 base; junction bases outside the gene matches: 3. CDR1 is MNHEY, CDR2 SVGAGI, per germline. The CDR3 totals 14 residues. CDR3: CASSSTGSNQPQHF. CDR3 bases: TGTGCCAGCAGCTCGACAGGGAGCAATCAGCCCCAGCATTTT.

This chain links TRBV6-5 with TRBJ1-2; the match to TRBD1 covers 10 bases. The germline CDR1 and CDR2 sequences are MNHEY and SVGAGI. V shed 6 bases and J 7 bases; nucleotides not matched to a gene: 8. The CDR3 has 14 amino acids. Here the CDR3 reads CASRTGTGAVGYTF. CDR3 sequence (DNA): TGTGCCAGCAGAACCGGGACAGGGGCCGTTGGCTACACCTTC.